The rows below give T cell receptor beta chains drawn from one sample of a study of CD8 T cells in ankylosing spondylitis. TCRdb itself ran the 5' RACE reads through MiXCR, one entry per CDR3 protein. This sample has 50,000 to 75,000 distinct CDR3 sequences, with 6.2% found just once. Sequencing used synovial fluid, either unsorted or a sorted T cell fraction (not recorded which). These receptors all stem from a male donor with ankylosing spondylitis. The CDR3 runs from the conserved cysteine through the conserved F or W. D genes are given only for firm matches. Clone size is not always given. Where it is, it says once, few, many or a class for expanded clones.

CDR3aa | CDR3nt | d_gene | abundance | j_gene | v_gene
CASSPGTSGYTYEQYF | TGTGCCAGCAGCCCCGGGACTAGCGGGTATACCTACGAGCAGTACTTC | TRBD2 | few | TRBJ2-7 | TRBV28
CASSVGFWGGETQYF | TGTGCCAGCAGCGTGGGTTTTTGGGGCGGGGAGACCCAGTACTTC | NA | NA | TRBJ2-5 | TRBV5-6
CASSLEGGSSYEQYF | TGCGCCAGCAGCTTGGAGGGGGGTTCCTCCTACGAGCAGTACTTC | NA | many | TRBJ2-7 | TRBV5-1
CASSLDAGTDTQYF | TGTGCCAGCAGCTTAGATGCTGGCACAGATACGCAGTATTTT | NA | many | TRBJ2-3 | TRBV7-2
CCARIPTGSLGGTEAFF | TGCTGCGCTAGAATTCCGACCGGGAGCTTAGGGGGCACTGAAGCTTTCTTT | NA | once | TRBJ1-1 | TRBV20-1
CAISVWAGPRAGAANTGELFF | TGTGCCATCAGTGTGTGGGCGGGGCCAAGAGCGGGAGCAGCGAACACCGGGGAGCTGTTTTTT | TRBD2 | many | TRBJ2-2 | TRBV10-3
CASRGQGNIQYF | TGTGCCAGCAGGGGACAGGGGAACATTCAGTACTTC | TRBD1 | many | TRBJ2-4 | TRBV28
CASSISGYNSPLHF | TGTGCCAGTAGTATATCTGGGTATAATTCACCCCTCCACTTT | NA | NA | TRBJ1-6 | TRBV19
CSARDRQGVETQYF | TGCAGTGCTAGAGATCGACAGGGTGTAGAGACCCAGTACTTC | TRBD1 | few | TRBJ2-5 | TRBV20-1
CASSRQQGRGTGELFF | TGTGCCAGTAGTAGACAACAGGGTCGAGGCACCGGGGAGCTGTTTTTT | NA | NA | TRBJ2-2 | TRBV19
CASSLPDRAYEQYF | TGCGCCAGCAGCCTACCGGACAGGGCCTACGAGCAGTACTTC | TRBD1 | many | TRBJ2-7 | TRBV5-1
CSARDDWPGPLTPIYNEQFF | TGCAGTGCTAGAGATGATTGGCCAGGGCCCCTAACACCCATTTACAATGAGCAGTTCTTC | NA | many | TRBJ2-1 | TRBV20-1
CASSQVTWGDGYTF | TGTGCCAGCAGCCAAGTCACCTGGGGAGATGGCTACACCTTC | NA | few | TRBJ1-2 | TRBV4-2
CSARGPGLARGELFF | TGCAGTGCTAGGGGGCCGGGACTAGCGCGGGGGGAGCTGTTTTTT | TRBD2 | many | TRBJ2-2 | TRBV20-1
CASSPEIMNTEAFF | TGTGCCAGCAGCCCAGAAATCATGAACACTGAAGCTTTCTTT | NA | many | TRBJ1-1 | TRBV7-8
CASSAARASSYNEQFF | TGTGCCAGCAGCGCCGCTCGGGCTAGCTCCTACAATGAGCAGTTCTTC | NA | NA | TRBJ2-1 | TRBV9
CSVQAGFNQPQHF | TGCAGCGTCCAGGCCGGATTCAATCAGCCCCAGCATTTT | NA | few | TRBJ1-5 | TRBV29-1
CSARDYRGRGETQYF | TGCAGTGCTAGAGACTACAGGGGGAGAGGGGAGACCCAGTACTTC | TRBD1 | few | TRBJ2-5 | TRBV20-1
CASSATARRGTDTQYF | TGTGCCAGCAGCGCAACCGCTAGGCGTGGCACAGATACGCAGTATTTT | NA | few | TRBJ2-3 | TRBV7-9